The clone carrying this T cell receptor beta chain was picked up one time. This sample was included in a study of OX40 agonist ivuxolimab in advanced cancers. Germline CDR1 and CDR2: SGHTA and FQGNSA. V was pared by 5 bases and J by 7 bases, with 8 bases of the junction left unmatched. CDR3 length equals 14 residues. Autoimmune disease history or systemic immunosuppression led to patients being barred. Clones were sequenced by immunoSEQ multiplex PCR, and TCRdb holds only the in-frame ones, with some missing. The sample lists 80,000 to 100,000 clones, roughly 88% seen once, with about 1.5% in the top ten.

The receptor comes from an adult with an advanced solid tumor such as melanoma, head and neck, liver or kidney cancer. The specimen was CD4+ or CD8+ T cells sorted from blood, collected in a trial of the OX40 agonist ivuxolimab. The V and J genes are TRBV7-2 and TRBJ1-2; 9 bases line up with TRBD1. Here the CDR3 reads CASSLGQGRSGYTF. The CDR3 nucleotides are TGTGCCAGCAGCCTGGGACAGGGAAGAAGTGGCTACACCTTC. Full variable domain (missing parts from reference TRBV7-2 and TRBJ1-2): GAGVSQSPSNKVTEKGKDVELRCDPISGHTALYWYRQSLGQGLEFLIYFQGNSAPDKSGLPSDRFSAERTGGSVSTLTIQRTQQEDSAVYLCASSLGQGRSGYTFGSGTRLTVV.